Below, one T cell receptor (beta chain) is given with its context. These data come from a study of control samples from healthy donors and cancer patients. Libraries were prepared by immunoSEQ multiplex PCR; TCRdb keeps only in-frame clonotypes and omits some of them. The data show some 120,000 clones, with more than 85% seen just once and around 1.7% held by the top ten. Germline CDR1 and CDR2: SGHTA and FQGNSA. This CDR3 spans 14 amino acids. V trimming: 5 bases; J trimming: 4 bases; junction bases outside the gene matches: 8. This TCR was sampled from a man aged 18-30 years in good health. The chain employs TRBV7-2 and TRBJ2-7; 7 bases fit TRBD1. The sample was blood. CDR3 sequence reads: CASSLTGMSYEQYF. DNA of the CDR3: TGTGCCAGCAGCCTGACAGGGATGTCGTACGAGCAGTACTTC.